The 24 T cell receptor beta chains presented below share a single source sample, sequenced in a study of cytomegalovirus exposure and HLA in healthy donors. Researchers ran the PCR with 60 Vbeta and 13 Jbeta primers. Here immunoSEQ multiplex PCR was the method, and the copy in TCRdb shows in-frame clones only, minus some. The data contain some 180,000 clones, more than 75% of them singletons. Sequencing used PBMCs. These receptors all come from a man between 35 and 55 years old in good health and CMV-seropositive.

The V gene is TRBV6-6, the J gene TRBJ1-4; D remains unclear. The CDR3 length is 15 residues. Looked up from germline, CDR1 is MNHNY and CDR2 is SVGAGI (reference sequence). Trimming took off 0 bases at V and 3 bases at J, with 8 bases between the two ends. The CDR3 region is CASSYSRRANEKLFF. The CDR3 DNA follows: TGTGCCAGCAGTTACTCGAGGAGGGCTAATGAAAAACTGTTTTTT.

The chain joins TRBV11-2 to TRBJ2-1, with D hard to call. This CDR3 region has 14 residues. Trimming stripped 5 bases from V and 8 bases from J, with 16 bases between. Germline CDR1 reads SGHAT; CDR2 reads FQNNGV. CDR3 nucleotide sequence: TGTGCCAGCAGCCCCACTCATAGATACGATGAGCAGTTCTTC. Protein: CASSPTHRYDEQFF.

The chain carries TRBV15 and TRBJ2-1, with TRBD2 identical over 7 bases. CDR1 is LNHNV, CDR2 YYDKDF, per germline (reference sequence). This CDR3 has 13 residues. Losses at the gene ends were 0 bases for V and 9 bases for J; bases not matched to a gene: 2. The CDR3 protein is CATSRDREGEQFF. CDR3 in DNA: TGTGCCACCAGCAGAGACAGGGAGGGTGAGCAGTTCTTC.

About this clone itself: An end of the junction does not agree with germline; a read error may underlie this. The chain is built from TRBV6-1 and TRBJ1-1; 7 nucleotides agree with TRBD1. The CDR3 has 18 residues. Germline-derived CDR1 and CDR2 are MNHNS and SASEGT. For the CDR3, the DNA is TGTGCCATCAGTGACCTCCCCTCGGGAGGGGGCGGAGGCACTGAAGCTTTCTTT. Translation gives CAISDLPSGGGGGTEAFF.

The DNA of the CDR3 is TGTGCCATCAGTGGCCAGGCTAGCGGGGCAACCTACGAGCAGTACTTC. This encodes CAISGQASGATYEQYF. The rearrangement joins TRBV10-3 to TRBJ2-7, with TRBD2 matching 9 bases. CDR1 and CDR2 from the germline V gene are ENHRY and SYGVKD. The ends lost 4 bases at V and 2 bases at J; junction bases unmatched: 9. This CDR3 spans 16 amino acids.

V gene TRBV5-4 combines with J gene TRBJ1-2; a possible D gene is TRBD1 (6 bases). Germline values: CDR1 SGHNT, CDR2 YYREEE (reference sequence). V was pared by 4 bases and J by 5 bases, with 15 bases between. The CDR3 covers 14 residues. This CDR3 is CASSPSGRGYGYTF. CDR3 sequence (DNA): TGTGCCAGCAGCCCCTCGGGCAGGGGATATGGCTACACCTTC.

This clone has only a few counts. V is TRBV4-1 and J is TRBJ1-4; TRBD1 aligns across 7 bases. There are 15 residues in the CDR3. Unmatched junction bases numbered 8, after V lost 2 bases and J lost 8 bases. Looked up from germline, CDR1 is MGHRA and CDR2 is YSYEKL. CDR3 in amino acids: CASSQPRQGNEKLFF. The CDR3, as DNA: TGCGCCAGCAGCCAACCCCGACAGGGCAACGAAAAACTGTTTTTT.

There are a few counts of this clone. V usage is TRBV7-8 and J usage is TRBJ2-6; D is ambiguous. V was trimmed by 6 bases and J by 0 bases, leaving 9 bases between them. Germline CDR1 reads SGHVS; CDR2 reads FQNEAQ. The CDR3 covers 15 residues. CDR3 nucleotides: TGTGCCAGCAGAGCTCTGGTCTCTGGGGCCAACGTCCTGACTTTC. This encodes CASRALVSGANVLTF.

The genes are TRBV27 and TRBJ1-2; D gene uncertain. Trimming took 3 bases from V and 0 from J, leaving 14 bases between them. Germline loops: CDR1 MNHEY, CDR2 SMNVEV (reference sequence). CDR3 length: 16 residues. The DNA for the CDR3 is TGTGCCAGCAGTTTTTTAACCTCGGTTCCTAACTATGGCTACACCTTC. Encoded protein: CASSFLTSVPNYGYTF.

The chain uses TRBV15 and TRBJ2-7; 9 nucleotides agree with TRBD1. The CDR3 consists of 15 residues. Germline CDR1 and CDR2: LNHNV and YYDKDF (reference sequence). V lost 1 base, J lost 1 base, and 2 bases stayed unmatched. CDR3 nucleotides: TGTGCCACCAGCAGAGCCGGACAGGGGTCCTACGAGCAGTACTTC. This codes for CATSRAGQGSYEQYF. Combining the CDR3 with reference TRBV15 and TRBJ2-7 gives the whole variable domain DAMVIQNPRYQVTQFGKPVTLSCSQTLNHNVMYWYQQKSSQAPKLLFHYYDKDFNNEADTPDNFQSRRPNTSFCFLDIRSPGLGDTAMYLCATSRAGQGSYEQYFGPGTRLTVT.

The CDR3 sequence is CASSYRVRQPQHF. CDR3 nucleotides: TGTGCCAGCAGTTACAGGGTCCGGCAGCCCCAGCATTTT. The chain employs TRBV28 and TRBJ1-5; a possible D gene is TRBD1 (6 bases). Trimming left V 4 bases short and J 7 bases short, with 11 bases between. Germline V gene data show CDR1 as MDHEN and CDR2 as SYDVKM. This CDR3 contains 13 residues.

The rearrangement joins TRBV5-4 to TRBJ1-1; 7 nucleotides line up with TRBD1. This CDR3 is 16 amino acids long. Germline trimming cut 0 bases from V and 10 bases from J; bases unmatched to any gene: 15. Germline CDR1 SGHNT, CDR2 YYREEE (reference sequence). The CDR3 DNA is TGTGCCAGCAGCTTGGAGTGGGGGACAGCGCCATCGGGAGCTTTCTTT. It specifies CASSLEWGTAPSGAFF.

In its sample, this clone was seen a few times. This chain links TRBV4-3 with TRBJ2-7; 10 bases fit TRBD2. Looked up from germline, CDR1 is LGHNA and CDR2 is YSLEER. The CDR3 spans 15 residues. Unmatched junction bases numbered 1, after V lost 1 base and J lost 1 base. This CDR3 reads CASSQGLAGSYEQYF. CDR3 nucleotides: TGCGCCAGCAGCCAAGGACTAGCGGGTTCCTACGAGCAGTACTTC.

The chain recombines TRBV5-8 with TRBJ2-5; D perhaps matches TRBD2 (6 bases). The V gene lost 0 bases and the J gene lost 2 bases, with 17 bases spanning the gap. The CDR3 runs to 17 residues. CDR1 and CDR2 (germline): SGHTS, YDEGEE. The CDR3 reads CASSLGLSGAQQETQYF. CDR3 DNA sequence: TGTGCCAGCAGCTTGGGATTGTCGGGAGCGCAACAAGAGACCCAGTACTTC. Full variable domain (outside the CDR3, taken from reference TRBV5-8 and TRBJ2-5): EAGVTQSPTHLIKTRGQQATLRCSPISGHTSVYWYQQALGLGLQFLLWYDEGEERNRGNFPPRFSGRQFPNYSSELNVNALELEDSALYLCASSLGLSGAQQETQYFGPGTRLLVL.

This sequence joins TRBV19 and TRBJ1-2; D ambiguous. There are 11 residues in the CDR3. Trimming removed 8 bases at V and 6 bases at J, with 10 bases between. Germline V lookup: CDR1 LNHDA, CDR2 SQIVND (reference sequence). The CDR3 loop reads CASHPEDGYTF. The CDR3 DNA is TGTGCCAGTCACCCGGAGGATGGCTACACCTTC.

The rearrangement joins TRBV5-1 to TRBJ2-2; 8 bases agree with TRBD2. The V gene end was trimmed by 2 bases and the J gene end by 7 bases; junction bases not matched to a gene: 10. The CDR3 is made up of 16 amino acids. Germline V CDR1 and CDR2: SGHRS, YFSETQ. The CDR3 sequence: CASSLKAGALSGELFF. The CDR3 coding sequence is TGCGCCAGCAGCTTAAAAGCGGGGGCCCTTAGCGGGGAGCTGTTTTTT.

The V gene is TRBV7-3, the J gene TRBJ2-1, with TRBD2 matching 9 bases. V was clipped by 6 bases and J by 7 bases; unmatched bases: 10. Germline loops: CDR1 SGHTA, CDR2 FQGTGA. The CDR3 spans 15 residues. CDR3 residues: CASRLPGTSLNEQFF. In nucleotides, the CDR3 is TGTGCCAGCAGGCTTCCCGGGACTAGCCTAAATGAGCAGTTCTTC.

The chain combines TRBV14 with TRBJ2-2; the D gene is possibly TRBD1 (6 bases). The CDR3 is 16 residues long. V lost 4 bases to trimming and J lost 1 base, with 13 bases between them. Germline assignment: CDR1 SGHDN and CDR2 FVKESK. This CDR3 is CASSLLGQGNTGELFF. The CDR3 nucleotides read TGTGCCAGCAGCCTTCTGGGACAAGGGAACACCGGGGAGCTGTTTTTT.

This chain uses TRBV9 with TRBJ2-4, with D perhaps matching TRBD2 (6 bases). This CDR3 spans 16 amino acids. V was shortened by 3 bases and J by 0 bases, with 13 bases between the two germline ends. Germline V CDR1 and CDR2: SGDLS, YYNGEE. The CDR3 spells CASSEGDFLAKNIQYF. The CDR3, as DNA: TGTGCCAGCAGCGAAGGGGACTTCTTAGCCAAAAACATTCAGTACTTC.

This chain uses TRBV5-1 with TRBJ2-5, with a weak D call TRBD2 (5 bases). V gave up 4 bases and J gave up 3 bases, with 13 bases separating them. Germline lookup yields CDR1 SGHRS and CDR2 YFSETQ. This CDR3 contains 14 residues. The CDR3 reads CASSAGPGKETQYF. The CDR3 DNA reads as TGCGCCAGCAGCGCCGGGCCCGGGAAAGAGACCCAGTACTTC.

J is TRBJ2-1 and V is TRBV18; 7 bases are shared with TRBD1. The V gene's germline CDR1 is KGHSH and CDR2 LQKENI. V trimming: 3 bases; J trimming: 5 bases; junction bases outside the gene matches: 1. This CDR3 contains 13 residues. The CDR3 coding sequence is TGTGCCAGCTCACCGACAGGGCACAATGAGCAGTTCTTC. Translated: CASSPTGHNEQFF.

This chain connects TRBV5-5 to TRBJ2-2; D might be TRBD1 (5 bases). V dropped 6 bases and J dropped 6 bases, with 12 bases sitting between them. The CDR3 has 13 amino acids. The germline CDR1 and CDR2 sequences are SGHKS and YYEKEE (reference sequence). CDR3 DNA sequence: TGTGCCAGCACTCTTCTCAGGGCCGGGGAGCTGTTTTTT. Its translation: CASTLLRAGELFF.

The chain is built from TRBV5-1 and TRBJ2-1, with 10 bases aligning to TRBD1. Germline CDR1 is SGHRS and CDR2 is YFSETQ. Trimming cost V 4 bases and J 8 bases; bases outside gene matches: 6. This CDR3 comprises 14 residues. The CDR3 DNA reads TGCGCCAGCAGCCAGACAGGGGGCGGGGATGAGCAGTTCTTC. It specifies CASSQTGGGDEQFF.

The chain has TRBV28 and TRBJ1-2; tentatively, D is TRBD1 (6 bases). The V gene's germline CDR1 is MDHEN and CDR2 SYDVKM. V shed 7 bases and J shed 1 base, with 16 bases lying between them. CDR3 length: 15 residues. CDR3 in amino acids: CASTTGFMVNYGYTF. CDR3 sequence (DNA): TGTGCCAGCACCACAGGGTTCATGGTTAACTATGGCTACACCTTC.